The source of this T cell receptor (beta chain) is a study of blood T cell repertoires in COVID-19. The wider study: Researchers got acute and convalescent COVID-19 samples from the United States, Italy and Spain. T cells, B-cell-depleted T cells, or PBMCs supplied cDNA or gDNA.

About this clone itself: Distinct nucleotide sequences in the sample also encode this CDR3.

CDR3 length equals 14 residues. Trimming removed 1 base from V and 5 bases from J; junction bases left unmatched: 2. The V gene's germline CDR1 is LNHDA and CDR2 SQIVND (reference sequence). Original analysis: Cell counts per sample came from amplifying reference gene primers. Generated by immunoSEQ multiplex PCR, the TCRdb table keeps only in-frame clones and is missing some. That table supplies the V and J calls and clone size; D and trimming were determined from the DNA. The data contain about 310,000 clones, around nine tenths of them seen just once; the ten biggest clones take up 1% to 1.5%. This rearrangement joins TRBV19 to TRBJ2-1; 7 nucleotides align to TRBD2. The sequence derives from a man aged 65 to 85 with acute or convalescent COVID-19. The specimen sequenced was peripheral blood. DNA of the CDR3: TGTGCCAGTAGTATAGCGCGGGGGAACAATGAGCAGTTCTTC. The encoded protein is CASSIARGNNEQFF.